This entry lists 24 T cell receptor beta chains sequenced from one sample in a study of cytomegalovirus exposure and HLA in healthy donors. Primers included in the PCR were 60 Vbeta and 13 Jbeta primers. Sequenced by immunoSEQ multiplex PCR; TCRdb stores in-frame clones only, minus some. This table has around 45,000 clones, around 53% appearing once. Sequencing was done on a sample of PBMCs. The receptors derive from a man aged 55 to 70 in good health and CMV-seronegative.

The chain employs TRBV30 and TRBJ1-2; 7 bases are a match to TRBD1. CDR3 length: 11 residues. V lost 5 bases and J lost 6; bases outside the gene matches: 3. Germline CDR1 is GTSNPN and CDR2 is SVGIG (reference sequence). The DNA for the CDR3 is TGTGCCTGGGACAGGGCGAATGGCTACACCTTC. It yields the protein CAWDRANGYTF.

This clone showed up just a few times. The V call is TRBV5-4, the J call TRBJ2-7, with unresolved D. The CDR3 extends over 12 amino acids. The germline gives CDR1 SGHNT, CDR2 YYREEE (reference sequence). The V end lost 4 bases, the J end lost 2 bases, and 7 bases lay between the germline ends. CDR3 coding DNA: TGTGCCAGCAGCGGAGACCCCTACGAGCAGTACTTC. Residues: CASSGDPYEQYF.

V gene TRBV29-1 combines with J gene TRBJ2-5; TRBD1 might be the D (6 bases). The V and J ends lost 4 bases and 1 base respectively, with 13 bases between them. Germline V gene sequence: CDR1 SQVTM, CDR2 ANQGSEA. This CDR3 has 14 residues. The CDR3 region has the DNA TGCAGCGTTGCTAACAACAGGGCCCAAGAGACCCAGTACTTC. It yields the protein CSVANNRAQETQYF. The full variable domain, in which reference TRBV29-1 and TRBJ2-5 provide the parts outside the CDR3, is SAVISQKPSRDICQRGTSLTIQCQVDSQVTMMFWYRQQPGQSLTLIATANQGSEATYESGFVIDKFPISRPNLTFSTLTVSNMSPEDSSIYLCSVANNRAQETQYFGPGTRLLVL.

V gene TRBV7-2 combines with J gene TRBJ2-7, with D maybe TRBD1 (5 bases). Trimming left V 5 bases short and J 5 bases short, with 19 bases between. Germline V gives CDR1 SGHTA, CDR2 FQGNSA. The CDR3 length is 15 residues. This CDR3 is CASSLRGREIDEQYF. Here the CDR3 DNA reads TGTGCCAGCAGCCTAAGGGGCAGGGAAATCGACGAGCAGTACTTC.

The chain is built from TRBV28 and TRBJ1-1; TRBD1 matches 9 bases. V dropped 2 bases and J dropped 10; count of bases not matched to a gene: 14. The CDR3 spans 16 residues. Germline CDR1 reads MDHEN; CDR2 reads SYDVKM. The CDR3 is CASSLGTGLEGLGAFF. The CDR3 nucleotides are TGTGCCAGCAGTTTAGGGACAGGGTTAGAAGGTTTGGGAGCTTTCTTT.

In this sample, this clone turned up a few times. This specimen includes other DNA sequences encoding the same CDR3. V usage is TRBV18 and J usage is TRBJ2-5; TRBD1 agrees at 7 bases. The V segment lost 2 bases and the J segment 4 bases; nucleotides outside the gene matches: 4. CDR3 length equals 14 residues. Germline-derived CDR1 and CDR2 are KGHSH and LQKENI. In DNA form, the CDR3 reads TGTGCCAGCTCACCAAAAGGGGGCGGAGAGACCCAGTACTTC. This codes for CASSPKGGGETQYF.

This clone was detected only a few times. V gene TRBV11-2 combines with J gene TRBJ2-7; weak D call: TRBD2 (5 bases). V was shortened by 5 bases and J by 3 bases, with 11 bases between the two germline ends. CDR3 size: 13 residues. CDR1 is SGHAT and CDR2 is FQNNGV in the germline V gene. CDR3 DNA: TGTGCCAGCAGCCAAGCGGTCCTCTACGAGCAGTACTTC. Amino acids: CASSQAVLYEQYF.

This rearrangement joins TRBV27 to TRBJ1-5; D uncertain. V lost 5 bases to trimming and J lost 6 bases, with 11 bases between them. From germline, CDR1 is MNHEY and CDR2 SMNVEV (reference sequence). The CDR3 consists of 13 residues. CDR3 protein: CASSQTILQPQHF. The DNA for the CDR3 is TGTGCCAGCAGTCAAACAATCCTTCAGCCCCAGCATTTT.

This clone was observed a handful of times. This chain uses TRBV7-8 with TRBJ2-4; TRBD2 aligns across 11 bases. The CDR3 sequence is 17 residues long. J lost 1 base, V lost 5 bases, and 7 bases had no gene match. Germline V gene sequence: CDR1 SGHVS, CDR2 FQNEAQ. The CDR3 DNA follows: TGTGCCAGCAGCCCTATAGCGGGAGGGGCGGCCAAAAACATTCAGTACTTC. This translates into CASSPIAGGAAKNIQYF. Full variable domain (rest looked up from reference TRBV7-8 and TRBJ2-4): GAGVSQSPRYKVAKRGQDVALRCDPISGHVSLFWYQQALGQGPEFLTYFQNEAQLDKSGLPSDRFFAERPEGSVSTLKIQRTQQEDSAVYLCASSPIAGGAAKNIQYFGAGTRLSVL.

This clone was seen a few times. The chain carries TRBV29-1 and TRBJ1-5; 10 bases are a match to TRBD1. The ends lost 6 bases at V and 2 bases at J; junction bases unmatched: 1. Germline loops: CDR1 SQVTM, CDR2 ANQGSEA. The CDR3 length is 13 residues. CDR3 bases: TGCAGCGTGACAGGGGGCGGCAATCAGCCCCAGCATTTT. This translates into CSVTGGGNQPQHF.

This clone occurred a few times. The chain employs TRBV10-1 and TRBJ2-7; 10 nucleotides match TRBD2. The V gene end was trimmed by 10 bases and the J gene end by 4 bases; junction bases not matched to a gene: 7. The CDR3 has 13 amino acids. CDR1 and CDR2 from the germline V gene are WNHNN and SYGVQD (reference sequence). CDR3 loop: CAIDRTSGYEQYF. For the CDR3, the DNA is TGCGCCATCGACAGGACTAGCGGTTACGAGCAGTACTTC.

This rearrangement joins TRBV5-1 to TRBJ1-4; D call uncertain. The germline V and J ends were trimmed by 4 bases and 6 bases, with 13 bases remaining between them. The CDR3 spans 14 residues. Germline V lookup: CDR1 SGHRS, CDR2 YFSETQ. CDR3 sequence reads: CASSPTPGYEKLFF. The CDR3 bases are TGCGCCAGCAGCCCCACTCCCGGGTATGAAAAACTGTTTTTT.

This chain uses TRBV4-2 with TRBJ1-1, with a possible D match to TRBD1 (6 bases). Germline CDR1 LGHNA, CDR2 YNFKEQ. The CDR3 is 14 amino acids. Trimming pared 2 bases from V and 5 bases from J, leaving 12 bases between. The CDR3 nucleotides read TGTGCCAGCAGCCAACAGATAGGGGGAACTGAAGCTTTCTTT. Residues: CASSQQIGGTEAFF.

This clone was found once. This chain links TRBV25-1 with TRBJ2-7; D uncertain. This CDR3 comprises 14 residues. CDR1 is MGHDK, CDR2 SYGVNS, per germline. Between the trimmed V and J ends, which lost 3 bases and 1 base, there was a span of 10 bases. CDR3 sequence reads: CASSDAGYSYEQYF. CDR3 nucleotide sequence: TGTGCCAGCAGTGACGCCGGTTATTCCTACGAGCAGTACTTC.

This rearrangement joins TRBV7-2 to TRBJ2-7; D remains ambiguous. Germline CDR1 and CDR2: SGHTA and FQGNSA. Trimming removed 4 bases from V and 2 bases from J, with 9 bases in between. The CDR3 runs 13 residues. In DNA, the CDR3 is TGTGCCAGCAGCTACTCCGTTACCTACGAGCAGTACTTC. Residues: CASSYSVTYEQYF.

The rearrangement links TRBV10-3 to TRBJ2-6, with D hard to call. This CDR3 has 15 residues. The germline V gene encodes CDR1 ENHRY and CDR2 SYGVKD. V was clipped by 3 bases and J by 4 bases, with 10 bases between them. CDR3 DNA sequence: TGTGCCATCAGTGAAGAGGCCCGGGGGGCCAACGTCCTGACTTTC. Its translation is CAISEEARGANVLTF.

In DNA form, the CDR3 reads TGTGCCAGCAGCCGTGCCAGGGGCCCCGGTGGTGAGCAGTTCTTC. The encoded protein is CASSRARGPGGEQFF. This rearrangement joins TRBV11-2 to TRBJ2-1; D perhaps matches TRBD1 (6 bases). There are 15 residues in the CDR3. CDR1 and CDR2 from the germline V gene are SGHAT and FQNNGV. Deletions cut 5 bases from V and 9 bases from J, with 20 bases between. The variable domain in full, with the rest retrieved from reference TRBV11-2 and TRBJ2-1, is EAGVAQSPRYKIIEKRQSVAFWCNPISGHATLYWYQQILGQGPKLLIQFQNNGVVDDSQLPKDRFSAERLKGVDSTLKIQPAKLEDSAVYLCASSRARGPGGEQFFGPGTRLTVL.

This clone was detected only a few times. The rearrangement links TRBV6-4 to TRBJ2-1, with 10 bases identical to TRBD1. This CDR3 region has 15 residues. The germline V gene encodes CDR1 MRHNA and CDR2 SNTAGT. The junction had 4 bases not matched to a gene; V was cut back by 0 bases and J by 8 bases. The CDR3 here is CASSDSTGGQDEQFF. CDR3 bases: TGTGCCAGCAGTGACTCGACAGGGGGCCAAGATGAGCAGTTCTTC.

This clone has only a few counts. DNA for the CDR3: TGCGCCAGCAGCCAGCAGGGGAGTTCGGACTATGGCTACACCTTC. Its translation is CASSQQGSSDYGYTF. The chain recombines TRBV4-1 with TRBJ1-2; possibly TRBD1 for D (6 bases). Germline CDR1 MGHRA, CDR2 YSYEKL. The CDR3 is 15 residues long. V was cut by 3 bases and J by 3 bases, with 14 bases left in between.

This clone was recorded a few times. The chain recombines TRBV30 with TRBJ2-7; perhaps TRBD2 as D (6 bases). This CDR3 region has 12 residues. V shed 1 base and J shed 5 bases, with 9 bases lying between them. Germline values: CDR1 GTSNPN, CDR2 SVGIG (reference sequence). CDR3 nucleotides: TGTGCCTGGAGTGGCGGGAAGAACGAGCAGTACTTC. It codes for CAWSGGKNEQYF. The entire variable domain, with the rest obtained from reference TRBV30 and TRBJ2-7, is as follows: SQTIHQWPATLVQPVGSPLSLECTVEGTSNPNLYWYRQAAGRGLQLLFYSVGIGQISSEVPQNLSASRPQDRQFILSSKKLLLSDSGFYLCAWSGGKNEQYFGPGTRLTVT.

This clone was observed a few times. The gene calls are TRBV9 and TRBJ2-5; 9 nucleotides align to TRBD2. This CDR3 is 15 amino acids long. Germline loops: CDR1 SGDLS, CDR2 YYNGEE. V was pared by 2 bases and J by 3 bases, with 5 bases of the junction left unmatched. The CDR3 loop is CASSVRTSAEETQYF. DNA of the CDR3: TGTGCCAGCAGCGTCCGGACTAGCGCCGAAGAGACCCAGTACTTC.

This clone was observed a handful of times. The chain couples TRBV5-6 to TRBJ1-1, with 7 bases that match TRBD1. Germline loops: CDR1 SGHDT, CDR2 YYEEEE. Germline trimming cut 4 bases from V and 4 bases from J; bases unmatched to any gene: 4. This CDR3 region has 13 residues. The CDR3 DNA is TGTGCCAGCAGCCTTGACAGGGTCACTGAAGCTTTCTTT. It specifies CASSLDRVTEAFF. Based on the CDR3 plus reference TRBV5-6 and TRBJ1-1, the full variable domain is DAGVTQSPTHLIKTRGQQVTLRCSPKSGHDTVSWYQQALGQGPQFIFQYYEEEERQRGNFPDRFSGHQFPNYSSELNVNALLLGDSALYLCASSLDRVTEAFFGQGTRLTVV.

The chain recombines TRBV27 with TRBJ1-2; D gene uncertain. This CDR3 region has 14 residues. Trimming left V 0 bases short and J 2 bases short, with 7 bases between. Germline V lookup: CDR1 MNHEY, CDR2 SMNVEV (reference sequence). This CDR3 is CASSLSRGNYGYTF. CDR3 bases: TGTGCCAGCAGTTTATCTAGAGGGAACTATGGCTACACCTTC.

This clone was observed a few times. The V and J genes are TRBV5-4 and TRBJ1-4; 7 positions agree with TRBD1. Unmatched junction bases numbered 18, after V lost 4 bases and J lost 12 bases. Germline V gene sequence: CDR1 SGHNT, CDR2 YYREEE (reference sequence). The CDR3 has 16 residues. The DNA for the CDR3 is TGTGCCAGCAGCACCCGACAGGGTGGGAAAGGCGGGGAACTGTTTTTT. Its protein product is CASSTRQGGKGGELFF.